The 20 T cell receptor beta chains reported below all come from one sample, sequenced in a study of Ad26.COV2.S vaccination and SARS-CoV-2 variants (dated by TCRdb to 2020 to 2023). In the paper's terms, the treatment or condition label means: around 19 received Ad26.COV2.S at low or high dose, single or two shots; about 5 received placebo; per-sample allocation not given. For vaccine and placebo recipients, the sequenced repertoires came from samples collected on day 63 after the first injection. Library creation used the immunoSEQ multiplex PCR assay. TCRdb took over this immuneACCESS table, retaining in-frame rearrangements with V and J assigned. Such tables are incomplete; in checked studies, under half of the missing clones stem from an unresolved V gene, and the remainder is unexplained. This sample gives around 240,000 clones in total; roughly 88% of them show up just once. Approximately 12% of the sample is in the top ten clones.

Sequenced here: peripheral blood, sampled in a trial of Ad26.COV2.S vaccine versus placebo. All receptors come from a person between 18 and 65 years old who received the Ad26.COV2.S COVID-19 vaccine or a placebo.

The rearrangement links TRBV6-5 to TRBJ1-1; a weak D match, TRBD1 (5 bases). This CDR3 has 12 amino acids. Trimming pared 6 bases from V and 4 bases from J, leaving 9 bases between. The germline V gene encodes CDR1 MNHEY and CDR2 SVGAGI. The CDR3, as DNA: TGTGCCAGCAGGGCAGGGCTCACTGAAGCTTTCTTT. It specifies CASRAGLTEAFF.

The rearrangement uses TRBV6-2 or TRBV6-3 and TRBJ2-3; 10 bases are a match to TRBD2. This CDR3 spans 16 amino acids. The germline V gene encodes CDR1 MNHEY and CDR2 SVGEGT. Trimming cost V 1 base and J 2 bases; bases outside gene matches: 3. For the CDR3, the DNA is TGTGCCAGCAGTTACTGGGGACTAGCGATCACAGATACGCAGTATTTT. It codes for CASSYWGLAITDTQYF.

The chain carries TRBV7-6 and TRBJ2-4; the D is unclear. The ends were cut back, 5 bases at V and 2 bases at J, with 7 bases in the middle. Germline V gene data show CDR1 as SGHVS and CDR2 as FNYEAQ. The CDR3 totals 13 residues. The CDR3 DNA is TGTGCCAGCAGCCCTTCCACCAAAAACATTCAGTACTTC. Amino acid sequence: CASSPSTKNIQYF.

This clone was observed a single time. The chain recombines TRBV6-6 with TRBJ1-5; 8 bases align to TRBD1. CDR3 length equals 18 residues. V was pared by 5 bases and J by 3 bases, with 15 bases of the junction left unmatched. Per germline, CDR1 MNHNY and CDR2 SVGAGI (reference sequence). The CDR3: CASSLTGGGGGVNQPQHF. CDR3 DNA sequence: TGTGCCAGCAGTCTAACAGGGGGGGGAGGAGGGGTCAATCAGCCCCAGCATTTT.

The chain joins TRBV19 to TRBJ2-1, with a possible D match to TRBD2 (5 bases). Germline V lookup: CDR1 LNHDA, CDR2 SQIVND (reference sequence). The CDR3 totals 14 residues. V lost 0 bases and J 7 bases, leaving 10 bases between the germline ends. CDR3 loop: CASSIDPGRNEQFF. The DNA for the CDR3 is TGTGCCAGTAGTATAGACCCTGGGAGAAATGAGCAGTTCTTC.

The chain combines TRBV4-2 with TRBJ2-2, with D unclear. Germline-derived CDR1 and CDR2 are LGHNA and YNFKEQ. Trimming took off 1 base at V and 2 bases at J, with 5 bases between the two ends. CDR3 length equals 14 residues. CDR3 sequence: CASSQGTNTGELFF. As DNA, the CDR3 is TGTGCCAGCAGCCAAGGTACCAACACCGGGGAGCTGTTTTTT.

CDR3 protein: CASSEGGYNEQFF. The CDR3 region has the DNA TGTGCCAGCAGTGAAGGGGGATACAATGAGCAGTTCTTC. The V call is TRBV6-1, the J call TRBJ2-1; D not certain. From germline, CDR1 is MNHNS and CDR2 SASEGT. V was trimmed by 1 base and J by 4 bases, leaving 5 bases between them. This CDR3 has 13 residues.

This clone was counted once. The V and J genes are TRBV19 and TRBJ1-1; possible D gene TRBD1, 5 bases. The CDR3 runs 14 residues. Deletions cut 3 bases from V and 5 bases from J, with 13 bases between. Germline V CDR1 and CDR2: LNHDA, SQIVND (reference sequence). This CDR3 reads CASSIPGRKTEAFF. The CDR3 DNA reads TGTGCCAGTAGTATCCCGGGACGTAAAACTGAAGCTTTCTTT.

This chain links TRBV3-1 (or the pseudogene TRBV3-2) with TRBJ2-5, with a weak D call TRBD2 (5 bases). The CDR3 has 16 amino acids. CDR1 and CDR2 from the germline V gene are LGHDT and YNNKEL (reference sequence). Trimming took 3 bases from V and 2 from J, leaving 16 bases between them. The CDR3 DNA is TGTGCCAGCAGCCAGCGAGATACTAGAGGTCAAGAGACCCAGTACTTC. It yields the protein CASSQRDTRGQETQYF.

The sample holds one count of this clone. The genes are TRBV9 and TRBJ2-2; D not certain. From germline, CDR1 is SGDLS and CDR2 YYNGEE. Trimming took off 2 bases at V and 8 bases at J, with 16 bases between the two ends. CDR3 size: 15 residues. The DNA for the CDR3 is TGTGCCAGCAGCGTCCAGACCGGCGGAATTGGGGAGCTGTTTTTT. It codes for CASSVQTGGIGELFF. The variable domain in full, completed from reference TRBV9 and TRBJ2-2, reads DSGVTQTPKHLITATGQRVTLRCSPRSGDLSVYWYQQSLDQGLQFLIQYYNGEERAKGNILERFSAQQFPDLHSELNLSSLELGDSALYFCASSVQTGGIGELFFGEGSRLTVL.

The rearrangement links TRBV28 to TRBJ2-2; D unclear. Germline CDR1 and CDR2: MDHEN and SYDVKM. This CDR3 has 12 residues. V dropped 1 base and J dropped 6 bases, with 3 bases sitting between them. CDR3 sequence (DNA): TGTGCCAGCAGTTTATTGTCCGGGGAGCTGTTTTTT. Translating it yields CASSLLSGELFF.

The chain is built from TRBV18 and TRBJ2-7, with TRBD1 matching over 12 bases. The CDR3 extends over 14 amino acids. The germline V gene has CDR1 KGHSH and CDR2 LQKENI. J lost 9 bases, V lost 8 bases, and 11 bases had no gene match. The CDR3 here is CASRRGQGAFVQYF. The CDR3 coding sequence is TGTGCCAGCCGTAGGGGACAGGGGGCGTTTGTGCAGTACTTC.

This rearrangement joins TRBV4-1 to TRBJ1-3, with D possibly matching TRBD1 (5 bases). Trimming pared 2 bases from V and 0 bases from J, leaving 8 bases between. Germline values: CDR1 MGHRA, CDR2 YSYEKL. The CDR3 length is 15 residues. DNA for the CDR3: TGCGCCAGCAGCCAATCAGGGATCTCTGGAAACACCATATATTTT. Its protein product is CASSQSGISGNTIYF.

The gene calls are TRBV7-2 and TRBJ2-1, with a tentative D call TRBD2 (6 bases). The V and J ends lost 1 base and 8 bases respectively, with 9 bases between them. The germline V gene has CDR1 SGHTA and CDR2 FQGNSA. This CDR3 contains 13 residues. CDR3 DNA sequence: TGTGCCAGCAGCTTAGGGCGGGAATATGAGCAGTTCTTC. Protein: CASSLGREYEQFF.

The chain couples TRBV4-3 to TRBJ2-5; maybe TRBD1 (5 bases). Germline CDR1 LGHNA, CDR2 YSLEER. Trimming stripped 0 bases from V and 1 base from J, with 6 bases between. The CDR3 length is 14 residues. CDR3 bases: TGCGCCAGCAGCCAAGACAGGGCCCAAGAGACCCAGTACTTC. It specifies CASSQDRAQETQYF.

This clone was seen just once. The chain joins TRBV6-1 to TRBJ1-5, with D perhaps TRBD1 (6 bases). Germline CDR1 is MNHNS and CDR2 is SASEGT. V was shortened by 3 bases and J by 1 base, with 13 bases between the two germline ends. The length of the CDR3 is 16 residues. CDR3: CASSDWGAQSNQPQHF. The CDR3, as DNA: TGTGCCAGCAGTGATTGGGGGGCGCAGAGCAATCAGCCCCAGCATTTT.

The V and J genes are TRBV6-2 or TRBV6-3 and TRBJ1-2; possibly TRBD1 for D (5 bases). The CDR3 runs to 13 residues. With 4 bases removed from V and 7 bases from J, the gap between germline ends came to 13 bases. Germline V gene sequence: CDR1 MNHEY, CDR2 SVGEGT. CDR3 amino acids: CASSWRGNGGYTF. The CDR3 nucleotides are TGTGCCAGCAGTTGGCGGGGCAACGGTGGCTACACCTTC.

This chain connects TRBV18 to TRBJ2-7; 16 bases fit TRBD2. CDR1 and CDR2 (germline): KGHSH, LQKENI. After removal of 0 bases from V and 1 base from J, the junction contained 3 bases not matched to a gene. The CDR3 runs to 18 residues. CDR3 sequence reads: CASSPPGLAGGPSYEQYF. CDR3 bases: TGTGCCAGCTCACCACCGGGACTAGCGGGGGGGCCGTCCTACGAGCAGTACTTC.

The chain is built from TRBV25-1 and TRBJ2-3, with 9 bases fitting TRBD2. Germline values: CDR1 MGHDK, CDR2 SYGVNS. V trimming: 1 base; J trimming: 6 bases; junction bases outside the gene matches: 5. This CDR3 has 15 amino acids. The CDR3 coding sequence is TGTGCCAGCAGTGAATCCTTAAGCGGGAGGGATACGCAGTATTTT. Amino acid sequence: CASSESLSGRDTQYF.

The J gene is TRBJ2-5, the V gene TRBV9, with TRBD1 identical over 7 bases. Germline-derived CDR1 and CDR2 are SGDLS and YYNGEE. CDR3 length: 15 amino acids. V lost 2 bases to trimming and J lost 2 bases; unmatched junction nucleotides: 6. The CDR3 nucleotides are TGTGCCAGCAGCGTGGGGACAGAAAGTCAAGAGACCCAGTACTTC. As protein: CASSVGTESQETQYF.